The next 15 T cell receptor beta chains were all read from a single sample in a study of metastatic and nonmetastatic thyroid tumors. TCRdb re-called the PCR reads through MiXCR. The data hold about 28,000 clones, with around a quarter observed a single time. Thyroid surgery had not been preceded by any treatment in any patient. Input material: blood. The receptors here all came from a female donor with papillary thyroid cancer or a benign thyroid nodule (not recorded which). Some clones in this sample may be carry-over from other donors' samples.

This clone was seen only a few times. V is TRBV6-5 and J is TRBJ2-1, with 15 bases matching TRBD2. V shed 6 bases and J 4 bases; nucleotides not matched to a gene: 7. Germline assignment: CDR1 MNHEY and CDR2 SVGAGI. This CDR3 spans 17 amino acids. The CDR3 DNA reads as TGTGCCAGCAGGGTCGGGACTAGCGGGGGGATATACAATGAGCAGTTCTTC. Protein: CASRVGTSGGIYNEQFF.

This clone was counted many times. The chain joins TRBV6-1 to TRBJ1-2, with D hard to call. Germline V gives CDR1 MNHNS, CDR2 SASEGT. Deletions cut 6 bases from V and 4 bases from J, with 9 bases between. This CDR3 spans 12 amino acids. The CDR3 loop reads CASRDIIYGYTF. The CDR3 DNA follows: TGTGCCAGCAGAGACATCATCTATGGCTACACCTTC.

The V call is TRBV12-3 or TRBV12-4, the J call TRBJ2-3, with no clear D. Trimming removed 6 bases from V and 1 base from J, with 5 bases in between. CDR3 size: 12 residues. CDR3 in DNA: TGTGCCAGCAGGACCCGCACAGATACGCAGTATTTT. As protein: CASRTRTDTQYF.

The chain joins TRBV11-1 to TRBJ2-7; 8 bases map to TRBD1. The CDR3 runs to 14 residues. Germline-derived CDR1 and CDR2 are SGHAT and FQDESV (reference sequence). V shed 4 bases, J shed 6 bases, and the junction held 8 bases outside the gene matches. DNA of the CDR3: TGTGCCAGCAGCTCCGACAGGGGCCCGGCCGAGCAGTACTTC. It is translated as CASSSDRGPAEQYF.

This clone appeared many times. V usage is TRBV20-1 and J usage is TRBJ1-6; the match to TRBD1 covers 7 bases. Germline V lookup: CDR1 DFQATT, CDR2 SNEGSKA (reference sequence). The CDR3 contains 15 residues. Trimming at V came to 0 bases and at J to 8 bases, leaving 7 bases not matched to a gene. CDR3 loop: CSAREPGTVHSPLHF. The CDR3, as DNA: TGCAGTGCTAGAGAACCCGGGACAGTCCATTCACCCCTCCACTTT.

This clone occurred many times. V is TRBV28 and J is TRBJ1-1; TRBD1 agrees at 7 bases. CDR1 is MDHEN, CDR2 SYDVKM, per germline. The CDR3 extends over 15 amino acids. With V trimmed by 5 bases and J by 5 bases, 11 bases remained unmatched. CDR3: CASSLQTGRGTEAFF. The CDR3 DNA follows: TGTGCCAGCAGTCTACAGACAGGGCGGGGAACTGAAGCTTTCTTT.

This clone has at least ten counts. The chain uses TRBV20-1 and TRBJ2-1, with 7 positions matching TRBD2. The CDR3 runs to 15 residues. Looked up from germline, CDR1 is DFQATT and CDR2 is SNEGSKA (reference sequence). V gave up 4 bases and J gave up 8 bases; unmatched junction bases: 14. CDR3 protein: CSATRGGISAHEQFF. The CDR3 region has the DNA TGCAGTGCTACACGCGGGGGTATATCCGCCCATGAGCAGTTCTTC.

The chain uses TRBV20-1 and TRBJ1-2; D may be TRBD1 (6 bases). Germline V CDR1 and CDR2: DFQATT, SNEGSKA (reference sequence). With 3 bases removed from V and 9 bases from J, the gap between germline ends came to 20 bases. The CDR3 is 14 amino acids. CDR3: CSARGAWPSSCYTF. In DNA, the CDR3 is TGCAGTGCTAGGGGGGCATGGCCGTCAAGTTGCTACACCTTC.

Ten or more counts support this clone. A much larger clone lies one base from this, so it may be a read error. The same CDR3 also results from other DNA sequences found in this sample. The chain links TRBV5-1 to TRBJ1-6; 7 bases align to TRBD1. Germline lookup yields CDR1 SGHRS and CDR2 YFSETQ. CDR3 length: 14 amino acids. The CDR3 DNA reads as TGCGCCAGCAAAGGGCAGGGGGAGAATTCACCCCTCCACTTC. This encodes CASKGQGENSPLHF.

The rearrangement links TRBV30 to TRBJ1-6, with 11 bases fitting TRBD1. Germline V gives CDR1 GTSNPN, CDR2 SVGIG (reference sequence). V gave up 3 bases and J gave up 8 bases; unmatched junction bases: 6. The CDR3 contains 15 residues. CDR3 sequence (DNA): TGTGCCTGGAGGGGACCGGGACAGGGGGATTCACCCCTCCACTTT. It specifies CAWRGPGQGDSPLHF.

V and J are TRBV20-1 and TRBJ1-1; D is unclear. V lost 8 bases, J lost 5 bases, and 9 bases lay in between. The CDR3 extends over 10 amino acids. Germline V lookup: CDR1 DFQATT, CDR2 SNEGSKA (reference sequence). The CDR3 DNA sequence: TGCAGTACCGTACGGACTGAAGCTTTCTTT. Protein sequence: CSTVRTEAFF.

This clone has just a few counts. A much more abundant neighbour one base away suggests this may be a read error. Within the sample, other DNA sequences also encode this same CDR3. CDR3 nucleotides: TGTGCCGGGGGGCAGGGCTTCACAGATACGCAGTATTTT. It yields the protein CAGGQGFTDTQYF. The rearrangement links TRBV30 to TRBJ2-3; D is perhaps TRBD1 or TRBD2 (6 bases each). This CDR3 contains 13 residues. V shed 8 bases and J shed 2 bases, with 14 bases lying between them. Looked up from germline, CDR1 is GTSNPN and CDR2 is SVGIG (reference sequence).

This clone has a handful of counts. A read error may explain this, as a much larger clone is one base away. This chain uses TRBV11-2 with TRBJ2-3, with D perhaps matching TRBD1 (6 bases). CDR1 is SGHAT, CDR2 FQNNGV, per germline. This CDR3 is built from 15 residues. The CDR3 spells CVSSLEGDGTDTQYF. In DNA form, the CDR3 reads TGTGTCAGCAGCTTAGAGGGGGACGGTACAGATACGCAGTATTTT. Looking up the rest from reference TRBV11-2 and TRBJ2-3 gives the full variable domain: EAGVAQSPRYKIIEKRQSVAFWCNPISGHATLYWYQQILGQGPKLLIQFQNNGVVDDSQLPKDRFSAERLKGVDSTLKIQPAKLEDSAVYLCVSSLEGDGTDTQYFGPGTRLTVL.

This clone showed up just once. The chain carries TRBV20-1 and TRBJ2-3, with unresolved D. This CDR3 spans 17 amino acids. Trimming removed 2 bases at V and 0 bases at J, with 18 bases between. Germline values: CDR1 DFQATT, CDR2 SNEGSKA (reference sequence). CDR3: CSARYPFWQASTDTQYF. The CDR3 region has the DNA TGCAGTGCTAGATATCCGTTTTGGCAGGCTAGCACAGATACGCAGTATTTT.

This clone was recorded at least ten times. Other DNA sequences within the sample encode an identical CDR3. This chain links TRBV4-3 with TRBJ1-3; no definite D call. The V end lost 1 base, the J end lost 0 bases, and 4 bases lay between the germline ends. This CDR3 region has 14 residues. Germline V gives CDR1 LGHNA, CDR2 YSLEER. The chain's CDR3 is CASSQGDSGNTIYF. Written as DNA, the CDR3 is TGCGCCAGCAGCCAAGGGGACTCTGGAAACACCATATATTTT.